The present entry profiles one T cell receptor (beta chain) with its context. This table comes from immunoSEQ multiplex PCR, and its TCRdb copy is limited to in-frame clones, with some not included. The sample lists 150,000 to 200,000 clones, 82% occurring once. The V gene's germline CDR1 is SGHKS and CDR2 YYEKEE (reference sequence). Trimming removed 0 bases at V and 4 bases at J, with 11 bases between. CDR3 length equals 14 residues. This record comes from a study of blood T cell repertoires in COVID-19. Overall study: Spain, Italy and the United States supplied samples that represented acute and convalescent COVID-19.

The V gene is TRBV5-5, the J gene TRBJ2-7; tentative D call: TRBD1 (5 bases). The source is a woman between 55 and 75 years old with acute COVID-19. Source material: PBMCs or T cells enriched from blood (not recorded which). The CDR3 sequence: CASSLGQGIYEQYF. CDR3 DNA sequence: TGTGCCAGCAGCTTGGGGCAGGGAATATACGAGCAGTACTTC. The variable domain in full, with the rest retrieved from reference TRBV5-5 and TRBJ2-7, is DAGVTQSPTHLIKTRGQQVTLRCSPISGHKSVSWYQQVLGQGPQFIFQYYEKEERGRGNFPDRFSARQFPNYSSELNVNALLLGDSALYLCASSLGQGIYEQYFGPGTRLTVT.